This is a list of T cell receptor beta chains from one sample in a study of blood T cell repertoires in COVID-19. The protocol was immunoSEQ multiplex PCR, while the TCRdb copy is restricted to in-frame clones and leaves out a portion. The data hold some 110,000 clones, with 87% observed a single time. The source material was peripheral blood. The receptors come from a human donor in a cohort sampled during active COVID-19. The CDR3 runs from the conserved cysteine through the conserved F or W. Fields, in order: clone size, J gene, D gene, V gene, CDR3 protein, CDR3 DNA. A D gene is named only where the DNA matches it firmly. Clone sizes are given selectively: once, few, many, or a class where the clone is expanded.

.,TRBJ1-5,TRBD1,TRBV6-5,CASRPTGGGQPQHF,TGTGCCAGCAGACCTACAGGGGGCGGGCAGCCCCAGCATTTT
.,TRBJ1-2,.,TRBV19,CASSKQGEGYGYTF,TGTGCCAGTAGTAAACAGGGTGAAGGCTATGGCTACACCTTC
.,TRBJ2-1,.,TRBV5-4,CASSQTGTSNEQFF,TGTGCCAGCAGCCAGACCGGGACAAGCAATGAGCAGTTCTTC
.,TRBJ1-2,TRBD1,TRBV5-4,CASSLTGVGGYTF,TGTGCCAGCAGCTTGACAGGGGTCGGCGGCTACACCTTC
.,TRBJ2-1,.,TRBV10-3,CAISESTTYNEQFF,TGTGCCATCAGTGAGTCCACTACTTACAATGAGCAGTTCTTC
.,TRBJ2-6,TRBD1,TRBV29-1,CSVESYRGISGANVLTF,TGCAGCGTTGAATCCTACAGGGGGATCTCTGGGGCCAACGTCCTGACTTTC
.,TRBJ1-2,TRBD1,TRBV7-9,CASSWAVNRGLVEKDGYTF,TGTGCCAGCAGTTGGGCCGTGAACAGGGGGCTGGTTGAGAAAGATGGCTACACCTTC
.,TRBJ2-7,.,TRBV5-1,CASSSGGDIEQYF,TGCGCCAGCAGCTCTGGGGGGGACATCGAGCAGTACTTC
.,TRBJ2-3,.,TRBV20-1,CSGRRGTQYF,TGCAGCGGACGGAGGGGTACGCAGTATTTT
.,TRBJ1-2,.,TRBV7-6,CASSRTEGRDGYTF,TGTGCCAGCAGCCGAACGGAGGGCCGCGATGGCTACACCTTC
.,TRBJ1-1,.,TRBV23-1,CASSQSQGPRTEAFF,TGCGCCAGCAGTCAATCTCAGGGTCCAAGGACTGAAGCTTTCTTT
.,TRBJ2-1,.,TRBV29-1,CSETGGRASGVYNEQFF,TGCAGCGAGACAGGGGGAAGAGCTAGCGGGGTTTACAATGAGCAGTTCTTC
.,TRBJ2-1,TRBD2,TRBV7-8,CASSLGRGDNSYNEQFF,TGTGCCAGCAGCTTGGGTCGGGGGGATAACTCCTACAATGAGCAGTTCTTC
.,TRBJ1-6,.,TRBV30,CAWAPGVLPSSYNSPLHF,TGTGCCTGGGCCCCAGGGGTTCTACCGAGCTCCTATAATTCACCCCTCCACTTT
.,TRBJ1-2,.,TRBV18,CASSPSGDGYGYTF,TGTGCCAGCTCACCATCAGGGGATGGCTATGGCTACACCTTC
.,TRBJ1-5,.,TRBV29-1,CSVVTGSGNQPQHF,TGCAGCGTCGTAACAGGGTCGGGCAATCAGCCCCAGCATTTT
.,TRBJ1-1,.,TRBV19,CASTPGAFF,TGTGCCAGTACCCCAGGTGCTTTCTTT
.,TRBJ2-1,TRBD2,TRBV4-2,CASSRLLAGGPISYNEQFF,TGTGCCAGCAGCCGCCTACTAGCGGGGGGGCCTATCTCTTACAATGAGCAGTTCTTC
.,TRBJ2-5,.,TRBV18,CASSEYQETQYF,TGTGCCAGCTCCGAGTACCAAGAGACCCAGTACTTC
.,TRBJ2-2,.,TRBV2,CASTDGRANTGELFF,TGTGCCAGCACCGATGGGCGGGCGAACACCGGGGAGCTGTTTTTT
.,TRBJ2-7,.,TRBV25-1,CAGTGGPDEDYEQYF,TGTGCCGGGACCGGGGGACCAGACGAGGACTACGAGCAGTACTTC
.,TRBJ2-7,.,TRBV7-2,CASSLGASSYEQYF,TGTGCCAGCAGCTTAGGGGCTAGCAGCTACGAGCAGTACTTC
.,TRBJ2-5,.,TRBV20-1,CSAIRGGTQYF,TGCAGTGCTATTAGGGGAGGGACCCAGTACTTC
.,TRBJ2-1,.,TRBV7-9,CASSLVASANERNEQFF,TGTGCCAGCAGCTTAGTAGCTAGCGCAAATGAAAGGAATGAGCAGTTCTTC
.,TRBJ1-1,TRBD1,TRBV10-3,CAISEGTGGGTEAFF,TGTGCCATCAGTGAAGGGACAGGAGGGGGAACTGAAGCTTTCTTT
.,TRBJ1-5,.,TRBV18,CASSPARGEQPQHF,TGTGCCAGCTCACCCGCGAGAGGAGAGCAGCCCCAGCATTTT
.,TRBJ2-6,TRBD1,TRBV11-2,CASSPRVGTGGTGANVLTF,TGTGCAAGCAGCCCAAGGGTGGGGACAGGGGGCACTGGGGCCAACGTCCTGACTTTC
.,TRBJ1-1,TRBD1,TRBV19,CATQVHQGVNTEAFF,TGTGCCACCCAAGTCCACCAGGGGGTGAACACTGAAGCTTTCTTT
.,TRBJ2-7,TRBD1,TRBV14,CASSHRTGGDYEQYF,TGTGCCAGCAGCCACCGGACAGGGGGCGACTACGAGCAGTACTTC
.,TRBJ2-1,TRBD2,TRBV6-2/TRBV6-3,CASSYGTSGGGEQFF,TGTGCCAGCAGTTACGGGACTAGCGGGGGTGGAGAGCAGTTCTTC
once,TRBJ2-3,TRBD1,TRBV19,CASTMQGAADTQYF,TGTGCCAGTACCATGCAGGGGGCCGCAGATACGCAGTATTTT
.,TRBJ1-4,.,TRBV19,CASSTGQGYGKLFF,TGTGCCAGTAGTACGGGCCAGGGCTATGGAAAACTGTTTTTT
few,TRBJ1-6,TRBD1,TRBV2,CATSGTGGLGNSPLHF,TGTGCCACCTCCGGGACAGGGGGTTTGGGGAATTCACCCCTCCACTTT
.,TRBJ1-4,TRBD1,TRBV11-3,CASSQMGQGTTNEKLFF,TGTGCCAGCAGTCAAATGGGACAGGGGACAACTAATGAAAAACTGTTTTTT
.,TRBJ1-1,.,TRBV6-5,CASSYSTRGLTEAFF,TGTGCCAGCAGTTACTCGACCAGAGGACTCACTGAAGCTTTCTTT
.,TRBJ1-1,TRBD1,TRBV6-5,CASSYSNRGPLGAFF,TGTGCCAGCAGTTACTCGAACAGGGGTCCGCTAGGGGCTTTCTTT
.,TRBJ1-4,TRBD1,TRBV7-9,CASSSTGTGIEKLFF,TGTGCCAGCAGCTCTACGGGGACAGGGATTGAAAAACTGTTTTTT
.,TRBJ2-7,TRBD1,TRBV6-5,CASRDWQGVGEQYF,TGTGCCAGCAGAGACTGGCAGGGGGTGGGGGAGCAGTACTTC
.,TRBJ1-1,.,TRBV19,CASRKGGGNTEAFF,TGTGCCAGTAGGAAGGGAGGGGGGAACACTGAAGCTTTCTTT
.,TRBJ1-1,.,TRBV5-1,CASSLPGKNTEAFF,TGCGCCAGCAGCTTGCCCGGGAAAAACACTGAAGCTTTCTTT
.,TRBJ2-7,.,TRBV19,CASSTSPYEQYF,TGTGCCAGTAGTACTAGTCCCTACGAGCAGTACTTC
.,TRBJ1-3,TRBD1,TRBV19,CASSKDRFSGNTIYF,TGTGCCAGTAGTAAGGACAGGTTCTCTGGAAACACCATATATTTT